The T cell receptor (beta chain) under discussion was sequenced for a study of CD8 T cells in Susac syndrome. Study-level points and caveats: The TCR sequencing and HLA analysis in the study involved a relatively small number of individuals, as the study acknowledged.

The multiple sclerosis control cohort comprised treatment-naive individuals presenting with stable or active relapsing-remitting disease. The CDR3 covers 18 residues. Germline loops: CDR1 SEHNR, CDR2 FQNEAQ (reference sequence). With V trimmed by 4 bases and J by 2 bases, 13 bases remained unmatched. Roughly 0.45 to 1 ug RNA was reverse transcribed with random hexamers. One entry per CDR3 protein results from TCRdb running MiXCR on the immunoSEQ multiplex PCR reads. The sample lists a few hundred thousand distinct CDR3 sequences; approximately 85% were seen once. As for this clonotype: Antigen: not known.

Sequencing was carried out using CD8+ T cells from PBMCs. V and J are TRBV7-9 and TRBJ1-2; 10 bases are a match to TRBD1. The receptor was isolated from a human donor with multiple sclerosis. CDR3: CASSSPGTGDAFNYGYTF. Written as DNA, the CDR3 is TGTGCCAGCAGCTCGCCCGGGACAGGGGACGCCTTCAACTATGGCTACACCTTC.